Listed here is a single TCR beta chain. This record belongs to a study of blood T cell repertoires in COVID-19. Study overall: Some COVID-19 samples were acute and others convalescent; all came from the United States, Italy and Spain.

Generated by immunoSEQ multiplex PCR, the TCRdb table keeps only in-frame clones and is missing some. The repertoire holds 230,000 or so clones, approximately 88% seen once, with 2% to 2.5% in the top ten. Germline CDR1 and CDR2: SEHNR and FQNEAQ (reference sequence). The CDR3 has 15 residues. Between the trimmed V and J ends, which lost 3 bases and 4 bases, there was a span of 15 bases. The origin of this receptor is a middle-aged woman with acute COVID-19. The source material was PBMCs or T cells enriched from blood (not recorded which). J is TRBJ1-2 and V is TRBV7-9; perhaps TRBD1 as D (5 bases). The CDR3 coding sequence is TGTGCCAGCAGCTTTTTAGCGGGGCAGTCCTATGGCTACACCTTC. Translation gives CASSFLAGQSYGYTF.